This entry features one T cell receptor beta chain sequence. Its antigen is not known. V dropped 1 base and J dropped 5 bases, with 15 bases sitting between them. The CDR3 has 16 amino acids. CDR1 and CDR2 from the germline V gene are ENHRY and SYGVKD. The protocol was immunoSEQ multiplex PCR, while the TCRdb copy is restricted to in-frame clones and leaves out a portion. Of 330,000 or so clones listed, roughly 90% were seen once; the top ten hold 0.7% to 0.85%. The data were taken from a study of cytomegalovirus exposure and HLA in healthy donors. Study background: It was reported in a later analysis that the approximately 110 validation repertoires used the same platform as the roughly 700 first-cohort repertoires.

Whole-study findings and limits: Researchers counted 164 TCR beta chains as cytomegalovirus-associated. Subsequent analysis showed first-cohort TCR clusters tending to co-occur in around 130 validation repertoires.

The source of this sequence is a woman aged 18 to 35 in good health and CMV-seronegative. Sequenced: PBMCs. This chain uses TRBV10-3 with TRBJ2-1, with D possibly TRBD2 on 6 matching bases. CDR3 sequence: CAISEYGGLGNNEQFF. The CDR3 DNA is TGTGCCATCAGTGAGTACGGGGGACTCGGTAACAATGAGCAGTTCTTC.